This T cell receptor beta chain came from a study of blood T cell repertoires in COVID-19. Study-level information: Samples taken during acute and convalescent COVID-19 were collected in the United States, Italy and Spain. T cells, B-cell-depleted T cells, or PBMCs provided the cDNA or gDNA that served as material.

Germline V gene lookup returns CDR1 LGHDT and CDR2 YNNKEL (reference sequence). V was trimmed by 1 base and J by 7 bases, leaving 11 bases between them. This CDR3 is 14 amino acids long. Per the original data handling: It was from reference gene primer amplification that nucleated cell counts were estimated. Sequenced by immunoSEQ multiplex PCR; TCRdb stores in-frame clones only, minus some. The DNA gave D and trimming, while V, J and clone size come from that table. The data contain more than 95,000 clones, approximately 81% of them singletons. This clone was recorded once. This TCR derives from a woman in her forties or fifties with acute or convalescent COVID-19. Sequences were obtained from peripheral blood. This rearrangement joins TRBV3-1 (or the pseudogene TRBV3-2) to TRBJ2-1, with D perhaps TRBD2 (5 bases). CDR3: CASSQGLASNEQFF. CDR3 bases: TGTGCCAGCAGCCAAGGGCTAGCCTCAAATGAGCAGTTCTTC.